The rows below give T cell receptor beta chains drawn from one sample of a study of response to subunit inactivated influenza vaccine. TCRdb independently ran MiXCR on the RT-PCR reads; one entry per CDR3 protein. The table lists almost 250,000 distinct CDR3 sequences, 12% of them singletons. The material sequenced was non-naive T cells sorted from PBMCs, taken approximately 15 days before vaccination. These receptors came from a man over 45 who received an inactivated influenza vaccine. CDR3s leave out the opening cysteine and the closing phenylalanine or tryptophan.

J,length,V,CDR3
TRBJ1-1,11,TRBV20-1,SASGWQGEEAF
TRBJ1-1,13,TRBV10-3,AISEIGSMNTEAF
TRBJ2-5,11,TRBV27,ASRVRYQETQY
TRBJ1-6,15,TRBV12-3/TRBV12-4,ASSFGPGGSYNSPLH
TRBJ1-2,14,TRBV4-2,ASSQDGAGQTYGYT
TRBJ2-7,12,TRBV12-3/TRBV12-4,ASSSGMTVYEQY
TRBJ2-1,13,TRBV6-2/TRBV6-3,ASSYLGRGRNEQF
TRBJ2-7,15,TRBV6-1,ASSARIGTSGTREQY
TRBJ2-3,12,TRBV7-3,ASSPGTNSDTQY
TRBJ2-3,13,TRBV10-3,AMRTSGGLTDTQY
TRBJ2-3,14,TRBV20-1,SARSFQAGGTGTQY
TRBJ1-2,13,TRBV5-5,ASSLGDSTNYGYT
TRBJ2-2,13,TRBV30,AWSVGAVHTGELF
TRBJ2-2,11,TRBV11-2,ASSLGLTGELF
TRBJ2-5,10,TRBV6-1,ASGGYQETQY
TRBJ2-1,11,TRBV6-2/TRBV6-3,ASTVGGLNEQF
TRBJ2-7,12,TRBV28,ASTLRQGIYEQY
TRBJ2-6,11,TRBV4-3,ASSRGPGNVLT
TRBJ2-2,15,TRBV20-1,SARSMLGLVVSGELF
TRBJ2-7,13,TRBV4-3,ASSSQREGRHEQY
TRBJ1-5,11,TRBV2,ASHRQEDQPQH
TRBJ2-7,11,TRBV6-1,ASTSSGEHEQY
TRBJ2-7,14,TRBV4-1,ASSHRQGASSYEQY
TRBJ2-7,13,TRBV3-1,ASRYPLAGPYEQY
TRBJ2-3,12,TRBV5-1,ASSLDGLPDTQY
TRBJ2-1,11,TRBV27,ASKRGNNNEQF
TRBJ1-1,12,TRBV12-3/TRBV12-4,ASSLAQGWTEAF